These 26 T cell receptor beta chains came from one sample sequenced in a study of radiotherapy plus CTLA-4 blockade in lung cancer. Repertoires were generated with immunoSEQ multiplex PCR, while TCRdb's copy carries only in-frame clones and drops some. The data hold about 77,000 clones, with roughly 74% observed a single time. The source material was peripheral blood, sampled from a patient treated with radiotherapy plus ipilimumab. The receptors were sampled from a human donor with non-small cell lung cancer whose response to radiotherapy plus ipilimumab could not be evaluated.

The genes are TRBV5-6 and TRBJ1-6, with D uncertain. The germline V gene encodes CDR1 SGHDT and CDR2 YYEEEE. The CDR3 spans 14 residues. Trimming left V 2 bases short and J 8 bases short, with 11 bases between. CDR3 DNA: TGTGCCAGCAGCTTCCGGACTACTGATTCACCCCTCCACTTT. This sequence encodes CASSFRTTDSPLHF.

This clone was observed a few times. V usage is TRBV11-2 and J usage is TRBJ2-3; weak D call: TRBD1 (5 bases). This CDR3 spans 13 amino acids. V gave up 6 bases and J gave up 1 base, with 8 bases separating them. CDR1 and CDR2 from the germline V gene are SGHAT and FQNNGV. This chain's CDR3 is CASRQGGTDTQYF. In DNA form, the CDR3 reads TGTGCCAGCAGACAAGGGGGCACAGATACGCAGTATTTT.

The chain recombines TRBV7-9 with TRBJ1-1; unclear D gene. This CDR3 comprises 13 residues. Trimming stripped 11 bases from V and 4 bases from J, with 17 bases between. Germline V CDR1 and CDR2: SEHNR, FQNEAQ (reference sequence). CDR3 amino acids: CAYEVPRRTEAFF. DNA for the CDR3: TGTGCCTATGAGGTGCCCCGCCGCACTGAAGCTTTCTTT.

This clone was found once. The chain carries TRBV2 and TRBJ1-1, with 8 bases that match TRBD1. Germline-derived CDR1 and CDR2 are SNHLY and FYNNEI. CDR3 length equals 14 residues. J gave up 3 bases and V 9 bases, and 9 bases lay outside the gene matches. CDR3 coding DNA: TGTGCCAGTTCAAGACAGGGGAAGTACACTGAAGCTTTCTTT. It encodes CASSRQGKYTEAFF.

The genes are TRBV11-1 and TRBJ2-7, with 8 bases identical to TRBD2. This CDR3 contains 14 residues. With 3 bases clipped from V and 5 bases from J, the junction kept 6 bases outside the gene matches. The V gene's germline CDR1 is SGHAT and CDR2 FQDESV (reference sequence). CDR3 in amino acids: CASSFETSVHEQYF. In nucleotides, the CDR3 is TGTGCCAGCAGCTTCGAGACTAGCGTCCACGAGCAGTACTTC.

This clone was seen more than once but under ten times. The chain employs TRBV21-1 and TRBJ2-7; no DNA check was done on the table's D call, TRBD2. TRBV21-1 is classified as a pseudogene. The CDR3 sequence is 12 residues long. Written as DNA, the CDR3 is TGTGCCAGCCCGGCGGATTCCTACGAGCAGTACTTC. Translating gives CASPADSYEQYF.

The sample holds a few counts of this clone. The CDR3 coding sequence is TGCAGCGTTGGTGGGGAGTACACTGGAAACACCATATATTTT. Residues: CSVGGEYTGNTIYF. This chain connects TRBV29-1 to TRBJ1-3; no firm D call. The CDR3 sequence is 14 residues long. The V gene lost 4 bases and the J gene lost 2 bases, with 12 bases spanning the gap. Germline loops: CDR1 SQVTM, CDR2 ANQGSEA.

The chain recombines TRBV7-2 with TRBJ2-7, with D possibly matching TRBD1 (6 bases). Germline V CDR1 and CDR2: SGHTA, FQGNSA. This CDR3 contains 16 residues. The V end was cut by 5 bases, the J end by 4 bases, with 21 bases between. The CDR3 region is CASSRGTNLGPYEQYF. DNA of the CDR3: TGTGCCAGCAGCCGAGGGACAAATTTGGGACCTTACGAGCAGTACTTC. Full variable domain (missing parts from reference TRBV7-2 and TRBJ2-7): GAGVSQSPSNKVTEKGKDVELRCDPISGHTALYWYRQSLGQGLEFLIYFQGNSAPDKSGLPSDRFSAERTGGSVSTLTIQRTQQEDSAVYLCASSRGTNLGPYEQYFGPGTRLTVT.

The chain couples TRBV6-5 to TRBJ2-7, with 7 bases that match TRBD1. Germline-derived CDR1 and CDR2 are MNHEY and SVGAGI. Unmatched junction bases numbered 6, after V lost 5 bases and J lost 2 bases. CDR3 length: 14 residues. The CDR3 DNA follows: TGTGCCAGCAGTAACACCGGGACAGCCTACGAGCAGTACTTC. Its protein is CASSNTGTAYEQYF.

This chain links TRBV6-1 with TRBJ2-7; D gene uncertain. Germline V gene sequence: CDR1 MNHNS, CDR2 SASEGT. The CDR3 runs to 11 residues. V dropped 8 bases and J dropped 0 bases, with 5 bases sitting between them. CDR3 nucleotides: TGTGCCAGCCGGAGCTCCTACGAGCAGTACTTC. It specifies CASRSSYEQYF.

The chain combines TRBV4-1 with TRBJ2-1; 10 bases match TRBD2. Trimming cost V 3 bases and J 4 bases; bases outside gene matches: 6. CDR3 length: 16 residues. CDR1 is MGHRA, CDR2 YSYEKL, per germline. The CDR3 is CASSHRQRGGYNEQFF. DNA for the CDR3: TGCGCCAGCAGCCACAGGCAGCGGGGGGGATACAATGAGCAGTTCTTC.

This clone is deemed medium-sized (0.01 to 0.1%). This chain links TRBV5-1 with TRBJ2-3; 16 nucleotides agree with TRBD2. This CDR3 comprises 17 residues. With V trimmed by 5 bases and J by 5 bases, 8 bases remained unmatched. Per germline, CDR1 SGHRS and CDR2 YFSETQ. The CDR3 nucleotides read TGCGCCAGCAGTTCCGGGACTAGCGGGGGGGCTGGAGATACGCAGTATTTT. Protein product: CASSSGTSGGAGDTQYF.

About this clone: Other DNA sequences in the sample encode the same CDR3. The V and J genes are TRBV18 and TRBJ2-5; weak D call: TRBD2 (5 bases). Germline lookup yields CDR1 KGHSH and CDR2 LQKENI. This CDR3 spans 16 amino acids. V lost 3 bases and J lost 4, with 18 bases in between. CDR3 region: CASSPRPGSSGETQYF. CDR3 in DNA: TGTGCCAGCTCACCGCGTCCGGGATCCAGTGGAGAGACCCAGTACTTC.

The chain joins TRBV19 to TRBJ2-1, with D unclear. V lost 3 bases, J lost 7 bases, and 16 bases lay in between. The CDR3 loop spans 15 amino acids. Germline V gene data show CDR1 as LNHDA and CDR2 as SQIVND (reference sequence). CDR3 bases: TGTGCCAGTAGTATTTCTCACAACCCTGGTAATGAGCAGTTCTTC. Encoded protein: CASSISHNPGNEQFF.

CDR3 region: CASSYSLAGEGDTQYF. The DNA for the CDR3 is TGTGCCAGCAGTTACTCTCTAGCGGGAGAGGGAGATACGCAGTATTTT. The chain links TRBV6-5 to TRBJ2-3; 10 nucleotides agree with TRBD2. V lost 0 bases to trimming and J lost 5 bases; unmatched junction nucleotides: 5. The CDR3 is 16 residues long. The germline CDR1 and CDR2 sequences are MNHEY and SVGAGI.

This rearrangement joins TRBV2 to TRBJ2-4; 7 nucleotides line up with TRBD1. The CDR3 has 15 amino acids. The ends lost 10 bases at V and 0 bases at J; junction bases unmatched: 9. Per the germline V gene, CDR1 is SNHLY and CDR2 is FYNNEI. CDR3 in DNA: TGTGCCACCTCCGACAGGGCTGGAGCCAAAAACATTCAGTACTTC. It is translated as CATSDRAGAKNIQYF.

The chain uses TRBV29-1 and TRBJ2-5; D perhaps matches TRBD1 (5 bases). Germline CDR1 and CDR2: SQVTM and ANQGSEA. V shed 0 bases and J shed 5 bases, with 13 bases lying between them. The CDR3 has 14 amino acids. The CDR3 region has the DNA TGCAGCGTTGAAGATTGGGGCGCTGGGGAGACCCAGTACTTC. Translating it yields CSVEDWGAGETQYF.

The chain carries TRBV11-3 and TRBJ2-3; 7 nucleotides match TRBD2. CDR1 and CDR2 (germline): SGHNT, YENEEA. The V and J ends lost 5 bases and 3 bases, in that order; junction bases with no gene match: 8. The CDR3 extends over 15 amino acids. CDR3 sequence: CASSRGSTGTDTQYF. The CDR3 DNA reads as TGTGCCAGCAGCCGCGGGAGTACGGGGACAGATACGCAGTATTTT.

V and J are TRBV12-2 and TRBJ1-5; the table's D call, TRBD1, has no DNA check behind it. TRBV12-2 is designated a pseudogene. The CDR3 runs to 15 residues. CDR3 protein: CASRGGDYSNQPQHF. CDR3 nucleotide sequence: TGTGCAAGTCGAGGGGGCGATTATAGCAATCAGCCCCAGCATTTT.

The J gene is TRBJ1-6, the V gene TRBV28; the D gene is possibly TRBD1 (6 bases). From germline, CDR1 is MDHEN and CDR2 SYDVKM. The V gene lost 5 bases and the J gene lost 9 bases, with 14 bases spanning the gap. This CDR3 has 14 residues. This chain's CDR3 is CASSHQGLGSPLHF. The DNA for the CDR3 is TGTGCCAGCAGTCACCAGGGGTTAGGTTCACCCCTCCACTTT.

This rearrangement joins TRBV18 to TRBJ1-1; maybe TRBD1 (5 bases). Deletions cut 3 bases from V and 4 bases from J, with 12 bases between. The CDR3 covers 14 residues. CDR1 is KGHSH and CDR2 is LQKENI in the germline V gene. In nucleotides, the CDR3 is TGTGCCAGCTCACCGACGCTCGGGGGCACTGAAGCTTTCTTT. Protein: CASSPTLGGTEAFF.

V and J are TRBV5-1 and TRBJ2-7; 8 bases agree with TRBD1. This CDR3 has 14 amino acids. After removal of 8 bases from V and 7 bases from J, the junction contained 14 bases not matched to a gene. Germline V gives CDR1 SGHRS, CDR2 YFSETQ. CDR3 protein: CARGRQGRIGEQYF. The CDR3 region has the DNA TGCGCCAGGGGAAGACAGGGGAGGATTGGGGAGCAGTACTTC.

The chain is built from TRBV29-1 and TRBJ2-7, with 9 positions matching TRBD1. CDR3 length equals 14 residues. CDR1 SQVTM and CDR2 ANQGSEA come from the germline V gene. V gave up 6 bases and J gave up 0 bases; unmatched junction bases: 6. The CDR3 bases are TGCAGCGTGGGGTACAGGGGGCTCTCCTACGAGCAGTACTTC. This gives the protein CSVGYRGLSYEQYF.

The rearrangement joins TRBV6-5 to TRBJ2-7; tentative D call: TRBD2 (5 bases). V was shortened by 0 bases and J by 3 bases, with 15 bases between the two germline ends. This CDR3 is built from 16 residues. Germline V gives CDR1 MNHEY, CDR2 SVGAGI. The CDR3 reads CASSYSRRSRLYEQYF. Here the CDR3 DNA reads TGTGCCAGCAGTTACTCAAGGAGGTCCCGACTCTACGAGCAGTACTTC.

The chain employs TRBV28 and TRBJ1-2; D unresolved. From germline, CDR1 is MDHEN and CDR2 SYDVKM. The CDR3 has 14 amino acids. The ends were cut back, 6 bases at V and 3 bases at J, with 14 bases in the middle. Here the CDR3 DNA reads TGTGCCAGCAGCCCTGCGGGCGGTTACTATGGCTACACCTTC. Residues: CASSPAGGYYGYTF.

The CDR3 is CAWTMQPGFNTGELFF. In DNA, the CDR3 is TGTGCCTGGACGATGCAGCCGGGGTTCAACACCGGGGAGCTGTTTTTT. This chain joins TRBV30 and TRBJ2-2; tentatively, D is TRBD2 (5 bases). V shed 4 bases and J shed 2 bases, with 17 bases lying between them. Germline CDR1 and CDR2: GTSNPN and SVGIG (reference sequence). The CDR3 has 16 residues.